This T cell receptor (beta chain) was sequenced in a study of post-analysis software for immune sequencing data. As for the study in general: The study covered relapsing-remitting, secondary progressive and progressive-relapsing courses of multiple sclerosis. Findings of the study overall: The normalized Chao1 diversity of multiple sclerosis patients was significantly lower than that of controls. Compared with controls, patients had more of roughly five TRBV segments, including TRBV5-6, TRBV5-1 and TRBV20-1.

Germline assignment: CDR1 SEHNR and CDR2 FQNEAQ (reference sequence). The CDR3 sequence is 17 residues long. V lost 3 bases and J 0 bases, leaving 15 bases between the germline ends. The TCR beta cDNA libraries contained unique molecular identifiers. Starting from about 0.98 to 11 million T cells, the study yielded about 490,000 cDNA molecules. TCRdb re-called the PCR reads through MiXCR, storing one row per CDR3 protein. Of fewer than 900,000 distinct CDR3 sequences in the sample, 40% to 55% are singletons; the top ten hold 4% to 5%. A word on this clonotype: The antigen is not known.

This chain joins TRBV7-9 and TRBJ2-1; D remains unclear. This sequence was found in a girl between 10 and 17 years old with multiple sclerosis. Specimen: blood. CDR3 residues: CASSLGIDLLSYNEQFF. For the CDR3, the DNA is TGTGCCAGCAGCTTGGGGATCGACTTGCTCTCCTACAATGAGCAGTTCTTC.